Included here is one TCR beta chain sequence, with context. The antigen is not known. One heparinised draw of blood, averaging roughly 120 mL, came from each donor. These data belong to a study of beta chain features in type 1 diabetes. Overall study context: Examination covered roughly 100,000,000 sorted cells spanning all samples. Findings and limits, study-wide: Compared with healthy donors, patients appeared to share more similar naive, central memory and regulatory TCRB repertoires. Significant though moderate, a shortening of TCRB CDR3s appeared in all four CD4+ subsets of Type 1 diabetes patients.

Expressed TCRB transcripts got sequenced, as all isolated RNA was reverse transcribed. Measured with immunoSEQ multiplex PCR; TCRdb has only the in-frame clones, and not every one. The repertoire holds around 300,000 clones, with approximately 15% as singletons. Trimming pared 4 bases from V and 1 base from J, leaving 16 bases between. CDR3 size: 16 residues. Per the germline V gene, CDR1 is SGHRS and CDR2 is YFSETQ. Sequenced input: naive CD4+ T cells from blood. The chain joins TRBV5-1 to TRBJ2-3; possibly TRBD1 for D (6 bases). The clonotype comes from a man aged 18 to 29 with type 1 diabetes. CDR3 sequence: CASSQIQGRGTDTQYF. The CDR3 DNA reads as TGCGCCAGCAGCCAGATACAGGGAAGGGGCACAGATACGCAGTATTTT.